This T cell receptor beta chain was sequenced for a study of CD8 T cells in Susac syndrome (dated by TCRdb to 2018 to 2020). Study-wide context: Of the Susac syndrome patients who were sequenced, more than five had clinically active disease and eight were in clinical remission. At the time of blood withdrawal, Susac syndrome patients were either therapy-naive, taking corticosteroids (with some also receiving IVIg), or on IVIg alone. Whether CD8+ T cell activation and differentiation in Susac syndrome was antigen driven was tested using repertoire sequencing.

Trimming removed 8 bases from V and 7 bases from J, leaving 9 bases between the germline ends. Including cysteine and phenylalanine, the CDR3 has 11 amino acids. Solely the CDR3 DNA is kept, with 33 bases framed from the first base. High-throughput TCR beta sequencing profiled peripheral blood CD8+ and CD4+ T cells from healthy donors, Susac syndrome patients and multiple sclerosis patients. Recently defined diagnostic criteria for definite or probable disease were met by the Susac syndrome patients. CD8+ TEMRA cells were enriched by FACS, while bulk CD8+ and CD4+ T cells were purified by magnetic negative isolation. Blood was drawn into EDTA tubes, processed within 24 hours, and PBMCs were isolated by density gradient centrifugation. PBMCs intended for TCR sequencing were cryopreserved in liquid nitrogen and were subsequently thawed in a 37 degrees C water bath. Purity of sorted or isolated CD4+, CD8+ and CD8+ TEMRA cells was at least 90%.

RNA was extracted using the RNeasy kit, and about 0.45 to 1 ug of the RNA was reverse transcribed with random hexamers. TCR beta CDR3 regions were amplified with the immunoSEQ multiplex PCR assay covering 54 Vbeta and 13 Jbeta segments. PCR amplification bias was corrected using a synthetic template baseline for primer optimization and computational correction. In the original analysis: Reads were annotated to V, D and J genes according to IMGT and were analyzed with immunoSEQ Analyzer, with only productive sequences retained. Clonality was computed as one minus Shannon entropy normalized by log2 of the number of productive unique sequences. For each patient and control, public and private clones were evaluated among the 100 most prevalent clones. A clone was defined as Susac-specific if it was absent from the healthy and MS cohorts, from approximately 980 published viral clones and from other ImmuneACCESS disease sequences. The raw public data were reprocessed by TCRdb itself: fastp quality trimming at Q25, MiXCR clonotype calling, in-frame beta chains only. Entries are consolidated by CDR3 protein sequence, retaining the most common genes and DNA. The V and J calls reflect TCRdb's pipeline rather than the authors' work. Counted in this sample were some 240,000 distinct CDR3 sequences; 90% to 97% of them appeared once. About 0.094% of the sample goes to the ten largest clones.

Overall results and qualifications from the work: In patients with Susac syndrome, the CD4+ T cell repertoire showed no detectable clonal expansion. The number of individuals in the TCR sequencing and HLA analysis was acknowledged as relatively small.

As concerns this clonotype: This clone's antigen is unknown. No base quality values were provided; no much bigger clone lies one nucleotide off.

The sample comprised CD4+ T cells from PBMCs. Recombination connected TRBV12-3 or TRBV12-4 to TRBJ2-1; the D gene is possibly TRBD1 or TRBD2, with 5 bases matching each. The sequence came from a human donor with Susac syndrome. CDR3 protein: CASGTQNEQFF. The DNA reads TGTGCCAGCGGGACCCAGAATGAGCAGTTCTTC.